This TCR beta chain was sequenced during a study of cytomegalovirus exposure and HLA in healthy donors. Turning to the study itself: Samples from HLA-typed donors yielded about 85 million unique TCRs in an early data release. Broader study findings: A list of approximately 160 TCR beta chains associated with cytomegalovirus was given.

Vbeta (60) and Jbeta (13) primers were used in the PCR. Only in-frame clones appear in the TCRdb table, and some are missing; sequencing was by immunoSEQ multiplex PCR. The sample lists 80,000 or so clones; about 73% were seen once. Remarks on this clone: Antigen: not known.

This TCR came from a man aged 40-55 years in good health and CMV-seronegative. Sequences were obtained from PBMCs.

CDR3 in DNA: TGCGCCAGCAGCCTGTACGGCAGCCAAGGGACAGTTGAAGCTTTCTTT. This codes for CASSLYGSQGTVEAFF. This chain joins TRBV5-1 and TRBJ1-1; 7 nucleotides line up with TRBD1. Germline V gene data show CDR1 as SGHRS and CDR2 as YFSETQ. The CDR3 has 16 amino acids. Trimming at V came to 4 bases and at J to 7 bases, leaving 16 bases not matched to a gene.